What follows are 13 T cell receptor beta chains derived from one specimen sequenced in a study of CD8 T cells in Susac syndrome. RNA amounts of about 0.45 to 1 ug underwent reverse transcription with random hexamers. One entry per CDR3 protein results from TCRdb running MiXCR on the immunoSEQ multiplex PCR reads. The table lists about 190,000 distinct CDR3 sequences, approximately 95% of them singletons. The sample consisted of CD8+ T cells from PBMCs. Receptors were obtained from a human donor with Susac syndrome.

The V and J genes are TRBV6-2 or TRBV6-3 and TRBJ2-7; 12 bases agree with TRBD1. The CDR3 spans 15 residues. Germline lookup yields CDR1 MNHEY and CDR2 SVGEGT. Trimming took 3 bases from V and 6 from J; bases not matched to a gene: 6. The CDR3: CASSYWGQGAAEQYF. CDR3 in DNA: TGTGCCAGCAGTTATTGGGGACAGGGGGCTGCCGAGCAGTACTTC.

V usage is TRBV30 and J usage is TRBJ2-1; 7 bases are a match to TRBD1. Germline V gene lookup returns CDR1 GTSNPN and CDR2 SVGIG (reference sequence). This CDR3 contains 14 residues. V trimming: 5 bases; J trimming: 7 bases; junction bases outside the gene matches: 11. The CDR3 sequence is CAWWTGSPWNEQFF. The CDR3, as DNA: TGTGCCTGGTGGACAGGTTCCCCGTGGAATGAGCAGTTCTTC.

The V and J genes are TRBV2 and TRBJ2-3; D is possibly TRBD1 (5 bases). Germline V gene data show CDR1 as SNHLY and CDR2 as FYNNEI. The V and J ends lost 10 bases and 0 bases respectively, with 17 bases between them. The CDR3 has 15 amino acids. In DNA form, the CDR3 reads TGTGCCACCTTGGGGCGGCAAACTAGCACAGATACGCAGTATTTT. Protein: CATLGRQTSTDTQYF.

The chain is built from TRBV12-3 or TRBV12-4 and TRBJ2-1; 8 bases are shared with TRBD2. This CDR3 region has 18 residues. V lost 4 bases, J lost 9 bases, and 20 bases stayed unmatched. Here the CDR3 DNA reads TGTGCCAGCAGTTACAGGGTCTCCGGGACTAGTATCTGGGGTGAGCAGTTCTTC. Residues: CASSYRVSGTSIWGEQFF.

This clonotype was seen only once. The chain links TRBV9 to TRBJ2-1, with D unclear. V shed 0 bases and J shed 8 bases, with 12 bases lying between them. The CDR3 contains 14 residues. Germline V lookup: CDR1 SGDLS, CDR2 YYNGEE. The CDR3 DNA reads TGTGCCAGCAGCGTAGACGTATCCTCCGATGAGCAGTTCTTC. It translates to CASSVDVSSDEQFF.

The J gene is TRBJ1-2, the V gene TRBV14; D may be TRBD1 (6 bases). Germline CDR1 SGHDN, CDR2 FVKESK. The CDR3 has 14 residues. Trimming stripped 0 bases from V and 3 bases from J, with 8 bases between. CDR3 DNA: TGTGCCAGCAGCCAAGAGGACAGCGACTATGGCTACACCTTC. Encoded protein: CASSQEDSDYGYTF.

This sequence joins TRBV4-1 and TRBJ1-1; 9 bases are a match to TRBD1. The CDR3 runs 17 residues. Germline CDR1 reads MGHRA; CDR2 reads YSYEKL. With 3 bases clipped from V and 3 bases from J, the junction kept 11 bases outside the gene matches. CDR3 loop: CASSHGQGTVTDTEAFF. The CDR3 DNA reads TGCGCCAGCAGCCATGGACAGGGGACGGTGACCGACACTGAAGCTTTCTTT.

This clonotype has more than one count but fewer than ten. The V and J genes are TRBV5-1 and TRBJ1-2; D is uncertain. The V end was cut by 5 bases, the J end by 6 bases, with 11 bases between. This CDR3 spans 12 amino acids. The V gene's germline CDR1 is SGHRS and CDR2 YFSETQ. The CDR3 DNA sequence: TGCGCCAGCAGGAGATATGGGGATGGCTACACCTTC. It is translated as CASRRYGDGYTF. The full variable domain, its missing parts supplied by reference TRBV5-1 and TRBJ1-2, is KAGVTQTPRYLIKTRGQQVTLSCSPISGHRSVSWYQQTPGQGLQFLFEYFSETQRNKGNFPGRFSGRQFSNSRSEMNVSTLELGDSALYLCASRRYGDGYTFGSGTRLTVV.

This chain uses TRBV6-5 with TRBJ1-2; possible D gene TRBD1, 6 bases. Germline V gene sequence: CDR1 MNHEY, CDR2 SVGAGI. Trimming pared 6 bases from V and 4 bases from J, leaving 18 bases between. This CDR3 has 15 residues. The CDR3 coding sequence is TGTGCCAGCAGCCAGACAGGAGATATCTTCTATGGCTACACCTTC. This translates into CASSQTGDIFYGYTF.

The chain couples TRBV5-6 to TRBJ2-7; TRBD1 matches at 7 bases. Germline assignment: CDR1 SGHDT and CDR2 YYEEEE. The trim removed 3 bases at V and 3 bases at J, leaving 6 bases unmatched. The CDR3 runs to 14 residues. Written as DNA, the CDR3 is TGTGCCAGCAGCTCGGGACAGCAGATCTACGAGCAGTACTTC. Amino acids: CASSSGQQIYEQYF.

V gene TRBV13 combines with J gene TRBJ2-1, with D possibly being TRBD1 (6 bases). The germline gives CDR1 PRHDT, CDR2 FYEKMQ (reference sequence). V lost 5 bases, J lost 7 bases, and 15 bases lay in between. This CDR3 spans 14 amino acids. The CDR3 bases are TGTGCCAGCAGCGACCGACCACAGGGAAATGAGCAGTTCTTC. It specifies CASSDRPQGNEQFF.

The genes are TRBV12-3 or TRBV12-4 and TRBJ2-7, with unresolved D. V was pared by 2 bases and J by 3 bases, with 8 bases between. The CDR3 length is 13 residues. The CDR3 DNA reads as TGTGCCAGCAGTTTAACCGACCTCTACGAGCAGTACTTC. Protein sequence: CASSLTDLYEQYF.

This chain uses TRBV18 with TRBJ1-1; maybe TRBD1 (5 bases). The CDR3 extends over 12 amino acids. Trimming pared 2 bases from V and 7 bases from J, leaving 8 bases between. Germline lookup yields CDR1 KGHSH and CDR2 LQKENI. The CDR3 loop reads CASSPGALEAFF. CDR3 nucleotide sequence: TGTGCCAGCTCACCAGGGGCCCTTGAAGCTTTCTTT.